This TCR beta chain was obtained from a study of beta chain features in type 1 diabetes. A remark on this clone: The antigen remains undetermined.

The germline V gene has CDR1 MDHEN and CDR2 SYDVKM. The V segment lost 6 bases and the J segment 4 bases; nucleotides outside the gene matches: 7. This CDR3 region has 15 residues. Whole-study results and caveats: Naive, central memory and regulatory TCRB repertoires appeared more similar among patients than healthy donors. Junctions at VDJ sites from type 1 diabetes patients had fewer insertions and more deletions. TCRB CDR3s from Type 1 diabetes patients were moderately but significantly shorter in all four CD4+ subsets.

Reverse transcribing all isolated RNA meant expressed TCRB transcripts were sequenced. The repertoire was sequenced with immunoSEQ multiplex PCR; TCRdb's copy has only in-frame clones and lacks some. The data contain about 160,000 clones, approximately 8% of them singletons. V and J are TRBV28 and TRBJ2-7; 12 bases agree with TRBD2. The sample taken for sequencing was central memory CD4+ T cells from blood. The sequence derives from a woman aged 35 to 49 with type 1 diabetes. In DNA, the CDR3 is TGTGCCAGCAGACCTCAAGGACTAGCGGGGTACGAGCAGTACTTC. Translation gives CASRPQGLAGYEQYF.